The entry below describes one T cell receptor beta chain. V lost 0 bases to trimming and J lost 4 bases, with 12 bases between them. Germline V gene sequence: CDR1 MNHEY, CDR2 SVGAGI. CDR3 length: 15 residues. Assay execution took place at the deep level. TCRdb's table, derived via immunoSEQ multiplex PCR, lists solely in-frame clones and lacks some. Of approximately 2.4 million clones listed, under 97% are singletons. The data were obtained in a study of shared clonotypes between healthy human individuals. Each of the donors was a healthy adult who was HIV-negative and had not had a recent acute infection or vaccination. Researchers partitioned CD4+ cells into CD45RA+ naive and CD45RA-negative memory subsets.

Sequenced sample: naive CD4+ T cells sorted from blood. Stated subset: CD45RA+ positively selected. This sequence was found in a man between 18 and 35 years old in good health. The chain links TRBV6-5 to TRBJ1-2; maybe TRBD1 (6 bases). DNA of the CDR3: TGTGCCAGCAGTTACTCGACCACAGGGATCTATGGCTACACCTTC. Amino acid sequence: CASSYSTTGIYGYTF.